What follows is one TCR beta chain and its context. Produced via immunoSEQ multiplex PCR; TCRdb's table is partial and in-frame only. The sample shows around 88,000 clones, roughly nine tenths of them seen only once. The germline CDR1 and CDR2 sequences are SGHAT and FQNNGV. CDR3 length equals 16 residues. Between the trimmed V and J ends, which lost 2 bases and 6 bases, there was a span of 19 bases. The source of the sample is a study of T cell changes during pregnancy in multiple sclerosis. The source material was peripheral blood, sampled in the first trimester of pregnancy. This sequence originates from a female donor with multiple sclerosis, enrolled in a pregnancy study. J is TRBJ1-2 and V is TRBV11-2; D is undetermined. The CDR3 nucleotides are TGTGCCAGCAGCTTAACCCCTCACCCGGTCGCTGATGGCTACACCTTC. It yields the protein CASSLTPHPVADGYTF.